A single count supports the clone carrying this T cell receptor beta chain. The antigen is not known. The CDR3 extends over 17 amino acids. Germline CDR1 reads SGHRS; CDR2 reads YFSETQ. Losses at the gene ends were 4 bases for V and 5 bases for J; bases not matched to a gene: 12. This entry is derived from a study of CD8 T cells in Susac syndrome. Study in general: Of the sequenced Susac syndrome patients, six had active disease and roughly eight were in remission. Study-level findings and limits: No clonal expansion appeared among CD4+ T cells in Susac patients.

RNA was extracted with the RNeasy kit, and a quantity of about 0.45 to 1 ug was reverse transcribed using random hexamers. It was immunoSEQ multiplex PCR that amplified TCR beta CDR3 across 54 Vbeta and 13 Jbeta. TCRdb redid the calling of the immunoSEQ multiplex PCR reads with MiXCR, one entry per CDR3 protein. The table records 200,000 or so distinct CDR3 sequences, 90% to 97% of them present only once. CD8+ and CD4+ T cells were negatively isolated; TEMRA cells were FACS-enriched. V gene TRBV5-1 combines with J gene TRBJ1-4, with 9 bases that match TRBD1. This sequence was found in a human donor with Susac syndrome. Sequencing was done on a sample of CD4+ T cells from PBMCs. CDR3 nucleotide sequence: TGCGCCAGCAGCGCGCTCCCGGGACAGGGCGCCAATGAAAAACTGTTTTTT. It is translated as CASSALPGQGANEKLFF. Together with reference TRBV5-1 and TRBJ1-4, the CDR3 gives the full variable domain: KAGVTQTPRYLIKTRGQQVTLSCSPISGHRSVSWYQQTPGQGLQFLFEYFSETQRNKGNFPGRFSGRQFSNSRSEMNVSTLELGDSALYLCASSALPGQGANEKLFFGSGTQLSVL.